One and the same sample provided the 8 T cell receptor beta chains below, sequenced in a study of cytomegalovirus exposure and HLA in healthy donors. Data came from immunoSEQ multiplex PCR; TCRdb stores just in-frame clones and leaves some out. The sample has about 200,000 clones, over 65% seen once. The specimen was PBMCs. All receptors derive from a woman younger than 30 in good health and CMV-seronegative.

There are a few counts of this clone. This chain connects TRBV6-1 to TRBJ2-7; tentatively, D is TRBD1 (5 bases). The CDR3 is 13 amino acids. The V end was cut by 7 bases, the J end by 4 bases, with 14 bases between. Germline loops: CDR1 MNHNS, CDR2 SASEGT. CDR3: CASTRAGGYEQYF. The CDR3 DNA reads as TGTGCCAGCACCAGGGCCGGTGGGTACGAGCAGTACTTC.

V gene TRBV2 combines with J gene TRBJ1-2; D uncertain. CDR1 SNHLY and CDR2 FYNNEI come from the germline V gene. Deletions cut 5 bases from V and 5 bases from J, with 9 bases between. CDR3 length: 12 amino acids. In nucleotides, the CDR3 is TGTGCCAGCAGTACCGAACTTTATGGCTACACCTTC. Its translation: CASSTELYGYTF.

In this sample, this clone turned up once. This chain joins TRBV5-4 and TRBJ1-1; 8 bases line up with TRBD1. Per germline, CDR1 SGHNT and CDR2 YYREEE (reference sequence). The CDR3 extends over 14 amino acids. The J segment lost 11 bases and the V segment lost 0 bases, leaving 9 bases of the junction unmatched. Here the CDR3 DNA reads TGTGCCAGCAGCTTGGGTTGGCAGGGGGCTCGGGCTTTCTTT. Encoded protein: CASSLGWQGARAFF.

The chain recombines TRBV7-6 with TRBJ2-3, with 7 bases identical to TRBD1. The germline gives CDR1 SGHVS, CDR2 FNYEAQ. This CDR3 contains 17 residues. J was trimmed by 4 bases and V by 6 bases; bases with no gene match: 16. The CDR3 loop is CASRQGVRGREADTQYF. Written as DNA, the CDR3 is TGTGCCAGCAGGCAGGGCGTAAGGGGGCGCGAGGCAGATACGCAGTATTTT. The full variable domain, with the rest looked up from reference TRBV7-6 and TRBJ2-3, is GAGVSQSPRYKVTKRGQDVALRCDPISGHVSLYWYRQALGQGPEFLTYFNYEAQQDKSGLPNDRFSAERPEGSISTLTIQRTEQRDSAMYRCASRQGVRGREADTQYFGPGTRLTVL.

V is TRBV5-1 and J is TRBJ2-1; D is uncertain. V lost 4 bases to trimming and J lost 4 bases, with 12 bases between them. This CDR3 is 14 amino acids long. Germline V gene sequence: CDR1 SGHRS, CDR2 YFSETQ. This CDR3 is CASSPGPRYNEQFF. CDR3 in DNA: TGCGCCAGCAGCCCGGGCCCTCGATACAATGAGCAGTTCTTC.

The chain joins TRBV9 to TRBJ1-1; no clear D gene. Germline CDR1 reads SGDLS; CDR2 reads YYNGEE. With 0 bases removed from V and 1 base from J, the gap between germline ends came to 10 bases. The length of the CDR3 is 15 residues. The CDR3 sequence is CASSVGVGTNTEAFF. DNA for the CDR3: TGTGCCAGCAGCGTAGGTGTAGGTACGAACACTGAAGCTTTCTTT.

The gene calls are TRBV6-6 and TRBJ2-7; 8 positions match TRBD2. The CDR3 consists of 15 residues. CDR1 is MNHNY, CDR2 SVGAGI, per germline (reference sequence). J gave up 4 bases and V 0 bases, and 5 bases lay outside the gene matches. CDR3 sequence (DNA): TGTGCCAGCAGTTACTCGGGAGCGGGAGCTTACGAGCAGTACTTC. It yields the protein CASSYSGAGAYEQYF.

The V call is TRBV6-1, the J call TRBJ2-1; maybe TRBD1 (5 bases). The CDR3 runs 15 residues. The ends were cut back, 8 bases at V and 8 bases at J, with 22 bases in the middle. Germline CDR1 reads MNHNS; CDR2 reads SASEGT. The CDR3: CASGVGGASGDEQFF. The CDR3 region has the DNA TGTGCCAGCGGGGTAGGTGGGGCCTCAGGCGATGAGCAGTTCTTC.